What follows are 9 T cell receptor beta chains derived from one specimen sequenced in a study of blood T cell repertoires in COVID-19. TCRdb's copy holds only in-frame clones and misses some; the assay was immunoSEQ multiplex PCR. The repertoire holds roughly 100,000 clones, roughly 80% seen once, with around 4.5% in the top ten. Sample: peripheral blood. The receptors shown here come from a human donor in a cohort sampled during active COVID-19.

V gene TRBV5-1 combines with J gene TRBJ2-2; 8 bases match TRBD2. The germline CDR1 and CDR2 sequences are SGHRS and YFSETQ. This CDR3 spans 15 amino acids. V was clipped by 1 base and J by 3 bases; unmatched bases: 2. The CDR3 DNA is TGCGCCAGCAGCTTGAACGGGGGGGACACCGGGGAGCTGTTTTTT. Residues: CASSLNGGDTGELFF.

The chain is built from TRBV9 and TRBJ1-1, with D possibly TRBD1 on 5 matching bases. Germline lookup yields CDR1 SGDLS and CDR2 YYNGEE. This CDR3 spans 16 amino acids. V was shortened by 1 base and J by 4 bases, with 17 bases between the two germline ends. The CDR3 DNA is TGTGCCAGCAGCGTAAGGTCGGGGGGGACGATCACTGAAGCTTTCTTT. It codes for CASSVRSGGTITEAFF.

The chain recombines TRBV30 with TRBJ1-6; perhaps TRBD1 as D (6 bases). Trimming left V 4 bases short and J 7 bases short, with 20 bases between. Per germline, CDR1 GTSNPN and CDR2 SVGIG (reference sequence). The CDR3 loop spans 16 amino acids. The chain's CDR3 is CAWTRKQGDGNSPLHF. CDR3 DNA sequence: TGTGCCTGGACCAGAAAACAGGGAGACGGCAATTCACCCCTCCACTTT.

This clone has a count of ten or more. The V gene is TRBV19, the J gene TRBJ2-7; no definite D call. V was cut by 1 base and J by 0 bases, with 7 bases left in between. The CDR3 is made up of 14 amino acids. CDR1 LNHDA and CDR2 SQIVND come from the germline V gene (reference sequence). CDR3 sequence reads: CASSIGFGSYEQYF. The CDR3 coding sequence is TGTGCCAGTAGTATAGGGTTCGGCTCCTACGAGCAGTACTTC.

The rearrangement uses TRBV6-5 and TRBJ2-2; a weak D match, TRBD2 (5 bases). The V gene lost 6 bases and the J gene lost 6 bases, with 17 bases spanning the gap. The CDR3 spans 15 residues. Looked up from germline, CDR1 is MNHEY and CDR2 is SVGAGI. As DNA, the CDR3 is TGTGCCAGCAGACGCCCCGGGATTTCAGCCGGGGAGCTGTTTTTT. Protein sequence: CASRRPGISAGELFF.

The chain joins TRBV6-2 or TRBV6-3 to TRBJ2-7, with D possibly being TRBD1 (6 bases). Per the germline V gene, CDR1 is MNHEY and CDR2 is SVGEGT. This CDR3 is built from 15 residues. The V end was cut by 6 bases, the J end by 6 bases, with 21 bases between. Here the CDR3 DNA reads TGTGCCAGCAGCGCCGCCGGGGCCCAAGGGGGCGAGCAGTACTTC. Its translation: CASSAAGAQGGEQYF.

The chain is built from TRBV7-8 and TRBJ2-7; 12 nucleotides align to TRBD2. This CDR3 is 15 amino acids long. CDR1 and CDR2 (germline): SGHVS, FQNEAQ. Unmatched junction bases numbered 4, after V lost 6 bases and J lost 1 base. The CDR3 reads CASRPGLAGSYEQYF. The CDR3 DNA follows: TGTGCCAGCAGACCCGGACTAGCGGGGTCCTACGAGCAGTACTTC. The variable domain in full, with the rest retrieved from reference TRBV7-8 and TRBJ2-7, is GAGVSQSPRYKVAKRGQDVALRCDPISGHVSLFWYQQALGQGPEFLTYFQNEAQLDKSGLPSDRFFAERPEGSVSTLKIQRTQQEDSAVYLCASRPGLAGSYEQYFGPGTRLTVT.

The J gene is TRBJ2-3, the V gene TRBV5-6; D is perhaps TRBD2 (6 bases). This CDR3 is built from 12 residues. Germline V gene data show CDR1 as SGHDT and CDR2 as YYEEEE. Trimming stripped 4 bases from V and 7 bases from J, with 10 bases between. The DNA of the CDR3 is TGTGCCAGCAGCCGGAGGGCAAATACGCAGTATTTT. It encodes CASSRRANTQYF.

The V call is TRBV7-2, the J call TRBJ2-7, with 7 positions matching TRBD2. This CDR3 comprises 15 residues. V trimming: 5 bases; J trimming: 6 bases; junction bases outside the gene matches: 13. Germline CDR1 reads SGHTA; CDR2 reads FQGNSA. CDR3 DNA: TGTGCCAGCAGCCAGAGCGGGGTCCTTTCAGGCGAGCAGTACTTC. It encodes CASSQSGVLSGEQYF.